Presented here are 27 T cell receptor beta chains from one specimen sequenced in a study of vaccination effects on CD4 cells after COVID-19 (dated by TCRdb to the early 2020s). Libraries were prepared through the immunoSEQ multiplex PCR assay. TCRdb provides this immuneACCESS table in a form limited to in-frame rearrangements. Some clones are lacking; in checked studies, under half of them reflect an unresolved V gene, and why the rest are absent is not known. The sample records about 45,000 clones, 65% to 80% of which are singletons. Together, the top ten hold less than 10% of the sample. Their antigens are not known. After approximately 11 days of culture, CD4+ T cells were isolated with the EasySep CD4+ T cell isolation kit. Each participant got two doses of an mRNA SARS-CoV-2 vaccine, either BNT162b2 or mRNA-1273. Sequenced here: CD4+ T cells from PBMCs cultured without peptide, sampled after COVID-19 vaccination. The receptors were sampled from a human donor who received a COVID-19 vaccine.

This chain joins TRBV4-1 and TRBJ1-4; TRBD1 aligns across 7 bases. CDR3 length: 15 residues. Trimming cost V 3 bases and J 1 base; bases outside gene matches: 2. Germline CDR1 MGHRA, CDR2 YSYEKL. The CDR3 nucleotides are TGCGCCAGCAGCCAGACAGGGCTAACTAATGAAAAACTGTTTTTT. Its translation is CASSQTGLTNEKLFF.

The chain recombines TRBV5-1 with TRBJ2-5; D unresolved. Germline CDR1 is SGHRS and CDR2 is YFSETQ. There are 10 residues in the CDR3. Trimming stripped 5 bases from V and 4 bases from J, with 3 bases between. This chain's CDR3 is CASRGETQYF. The CDR3 DNA is TGCGCCAGCAGGGGAGAGACCCAGTACTTC.

The rearrangement uses TRBV3-1 (or the pseudogene TRBV3-2) and TRBJ2-7, with 7 bases that match TRBD2. The CDR3 extends over 15 amino acids. Germline lookup yields CDR1 LGHDT and CDR2 YNNKEL (reference sequence). V dropped 1 base and J dropped 6; count of bases not matched to a gene: 9. This CDR3 reads CASSQVSGGGVEQYF. The DNA for the CDR3 is TGTGCCAGCAGCCAAGTATCCGGGGGAGGGGTCGAGCAGTACTTC.

This clone was detected only once. The chain links TRBV6-5 to TRBJ1-2; the D is unclear. There are 12 residues in the CDR3. The germline V gene has CDR1 MNHEY and CDR2 SVGAGI. Trimming removed 8 bases at V and 4 bases at J, with 11 bases between. The CDR3 sequence: CASSRTSYGYTF. CDR3 in DNA: TGTGCCAGCTCCCGAACTTCCTATGGCTACACCTTC.

The chain joins TRBV10-1 to TRBJ1-3, with D possibly TRBD1 on 6 matching bases. Germline V lookup: CDR1 WNHNN, CDR2 SYGVQD (reference sequence). V lost 6 bases and J lost 5, with 29 bases in between. This CDR3 is built from 19 residues. The CDR3 DNA reads TGCGCCAGCAGGATAGTCCCTTATTCTAGGGGGGAATCCAGAAACACCATATATTTT. Its translation: CASRIVPYSRGESRNTIYF.

This rearrangement joins TRBV5-1 to TRBJ2-3; 10 nucleotides agree with TRBD2. The CDR3 has 16 amino acids. The V gene end was trimmed by 4 bases and the J gene end by 4 bases; junction bases not matched to a gene: 9. Germline V CDR1 and CDR2: SGHRS, YFSETQ. In DNA, the CDR3 is TGCGCCAGCAGCCCGTTTAGCGGGGGGTCGCCAGATACGCAGTATTTT. Its protein product is CASSPFSGGSPDTQYF.

This clone turned up a few times. DNA for the CDR3: TGTGCCAGCATGGGACTAGCGGGCACCTACGAGCAGTACTTC. The encoded protein is CASMGLAGTYEQYF. The chain joins TRBV6-5 to TRBJ2-7; 12 nucleotides line up with TRBD2. CDR1 is MNHEY, CDR2 SVGAGI, per germline. There are 14 residues in the CDR3. After removal of 7 bases from V and 2 bases from J, the junction contained 3 bases not matched to a gene.

V is TRBV27 and J is TRBJ1-2; a weak D match, TRBD1 (6 bases). Per the germline V gene, CDR1 is MNHEY and CDR2 is SMNVEV (reference sequence). This CDR3 region has 15 residues. V lost 5 bases and J 7 bases, leaving 20 bases between the germline ends. The DNA for the CDR3 is TGTGCCAGCAGTGGCCTCGTCGAGGGGGGGATTGGCTACACCTTC. Amino acid sequence: CASSGLVEGGIGYTF.

This chain uses TRBV6-5 with TRBJ1-2; D not resolved. CDR3 size: 12 residues. Between the trimmed V and J ends, which lost 4 bases and 8 bases, there was a span of 11 bases. Germline V CDR1 and CDR2: MNHEY, SVGAGI. The CDR3 sequence: CASSSSRVGYTF. In nucleotides, the CDR3 is TGTGCCAGCAGTTCCTCACGGGTCGGCTACACCTTC.

The J gene is TRBJ1-1, the V gene TRBV18; 7 positions agree with TRBD1. The CDR3 consists of 17 residues. V lost 3 bases, J lost 0 bases, and 10 bases stayed unmatched. In germline, CDR1 is KGHSH, CDR2 LQKENI. The CDR3 DNA follows: TGTGCCAGCTCACCTACACCGGGACAGCGTATGAACACTGAAGCTTTCTTT. This gives the protein CASSPTPGQRMNTEAFF.

V and J are TRBV12-3 or TRBV12-4 and TRBJ2-7, with 7 bases identical to TRBD1. V shed 8 bases and J 0 bases; nucleotides not matched to a gene: 4. CDR3 length equals 13 residues. The CDR3 DNA sequence: TGTGCCAGCCTTAGGGACAGCTCCTACGAGCAGTACTTC. This gives the protein CASLRDSSYEQYF.

The chain combines TRBV7-2 with TRBJ2-7; D remains unclear. The CDR3 runs to 12 residues. Germline values: CDR1 SGHTA, CDR2 FQGNSA. The V and J ends lost 2 bases and 6 bases respectively, with 8 bases between them. CDR3 coding DNA: TGTGCCAGCAGCTTACGGGTCTCCGAGCAGTACTTC. This translates into CASSLRVSEQYF.

The chain recombines TRBV5-4 with TRBJ1-2; TRBD1 matches 7 bases. Per the germline V gene, CDR1 is SGHNT and CDR2 is YYREEE (reference sequence). This CDR3 has 15 residues. Trimming at V came to 4 bases and at J to 5 bases, leaving 11 bases not matched to a gene. The CDR3 here is CASSPDRQGPYGYTF. DNA of the CDR3: TGTGCCAGCAGCCCCGATAGACAGGGCCCATATGGCTACACCTTC. The full variable domain, rest sourced from reference TRBV5-4 and TRBJ1-2, is ETGVTQSPTHLIKTRGQQVTLRCSSQSGHNTVSWYQQALGQGPQFIFQYYREEENGRGNFPPRFSGLQFPNYSSELNVNALELDDSALYLCASSPDRQGPYGYTFGSGTRLTVV.

The chain joins TRBV6-4 to TRBJ1-2; perhaps TRBD1 as D (5 bases). Trimming shortened V by 6 bases and J by 4 bases, and 21 bases separated the two germline ends. The CDR3 consists of 16 residues. Germline-derived CDR1 and CDR2 are MRHNA and SNTAGT. CDR3 DNA: TGTGCCAGCAGCCGTGATTCAGGGACCGACGGCTATGGCTACACCTTC. Its protein product is CASSRDSGTDGYGYTF.

A few counts support this clone. The chain joins TRBV10-3 to TRBJ1-1; TRBD1 aligns across 7 bases. V trimming: 10 bases; J trimming: 1 base; junction bases outside the gene matches: 6. Germline lookup yields CDR1 ENHRY and CDR2 SYGVKD. This CDR3 is built from 13 residues. CDR3 in DNA: TGTGCCACATCCGGGACAGAGAACACTGAAGCTTTCTTT. Translation: CATSGTENTEAFF.

The J gene is TRBJ2-1, the V gene TRBV4-2; 7 nucleotides line up with TRBD2. Germline-derived CDR1 and CDR2 are LGHNA and YNFKEQ. This CDR3 is built from 16 residues. The J segment lost 5 bases and the V segment lost 0 bases, leaving 7 bases of the junction unmatched. The CDR3 loop is CASSQDGTTHHNEQFF. The CDR3 DNA reads TGTGCCAGCAGCCAAGATGGGACTACCCATCACAATGAGCAGTTCTTC.

The chain recombines TRBV27 with TRBJ1-5, with D possibly being TRBD1 (6 bases). V was clipped by 6 bases and J by 0 bases, with 12 bases between them. Germline CDR1 MNHEY, CDR2 SMNVEV (reference sequence). The CDR3 length is 15 residues. CDR3 loop: CASRTGHSSNQPQHF. The CDR3 region has the DNA TGTGCCAGCAGAACAGGGCATTCTAGCAATCAGCCCCAGCATTTT.

V is TRBV6-4 and J is TRBJ1-1; D not certain. CDR3 length equals 14 residues. Germline assignment: CDR1 MRHNA and CDR2 SNTAGT. Trimming stripped 0 bases from V and 4 bases from J, with 9 bases between. The CDR3 protein is CASSDSSARTEAFF. In DNA, the CDR3 is TGTGCCAGCAGTGACTCAAGCGCACGCACTGAAGCTTTCTTT.

The rearrangement uses TRBV4-1 and TRBJ2-7, with 14 bases that match TRBD2. V lost 1 base, J lost 3 bases, and 2 bases stayed unmatched. Germline assignment: CDR1 MGHRA and CDR2 YSYEKL. The CDR3 is 16 amino acids. CDR3 in amino acids: CASSQGTSGGIYEQYF. CDR3 nucleotides: TGCGCCAGCAGCCAAGGGACTAGCGGGGGGATCTACGAGCAGTACTTC.

The V call is TRBV3-1 (or the pseudogene TRBV3-2), the J call TRBJ2-7; a weak D match, TRBD2 (6 bases). Trimming took 1 base from V and 6 from J, leaving 19 bases between them. This CDR3 comprises 16 residues. Germline assignment: CDR1 LGHDT and CDR2 YNNKEL (reference sequence). CDR3: CASSQGLRDLNGEQYF. In nucleotides, the CDR3 is TGTGCCAGCAGCCAAGGTCTCCGGGACTTAAACGGCGAGCAGTACTTC.

The V and J genes are TRBV4-2 and TRBJ2-7; perhaps TRBD2 as D (5 bases). This CDR3 region has 13 residues. Germline-derived CDR1 and CDR2 are LGHNA and YNFKEQ. Between the trimmed V and J ends, which lost 0 bases and 6 bases, there was a span of 9 bases. This CDR3 is CASSQDRSGEQYF. The DNA of the CDR3 is TGTGCCAGCAGCCAAGATCGGAGCGGCGAGCAGTACTTC.

By proportion, this clone is medium-sized. The chain employs TRBV3-1 (or the pseudogene TRBV3-2) and TRBJ1-5, with TRBD1 matching over 7 bases. V shed 4 bases, J shed 4 bases, and the junction held 4 bases outside the gene matches. CDR3 length: 14 amino acids. CDR1 and CDR2 (germline): LGHDT, YNNKEL (reference sequence). The CDR3 loop reads CASSRDSYNQPQHF. As DNA, the CDR3 is TGTGCCAGCAGCCGGGACAGCTATAATCAGCCCCAGCATTTT.

V is TRBV6-6 and J is TRBJ1-1, with a tentative D call TRBD1 (5 bases). Germline CDR1 MNHNY, CDR2 SVGAGI (reference sequence). CDR3 size: 13 residues. With 7 bases removed from V and 10 bases from J, the gap between germline ends came to 19 bases. CDR3 bases: TGTGCCAGCAATATGACCGGGACGGCAGGAGCTTTCTTT. It codes for CASNMTGTAGAFF.

The sample holds one count of this clone. CDR3 amino acids: CSVARGRETQYF. DNA of the CDR3: TGCAGCGTTGCAAGGGGGAGAGAGACCCAGTACTTC. The V call is TRBV29-1, the J call TRBJ2-5; D may be TRBD1 (6 bases). This CDR3 has 12 residues. V dropped 4 bases and J dropped 4 bases, with 10 bases sitting between them. Germline V gene data show CDR1 as SQVTM and CDR2 as ANQGSEA.

The rearrangement links TRBV4-1 to TRBJ1-2; TRBD1 matches at 8 bases. There are 14 residues in the CDR3. The germline V gene has CDR1 MGHRA and CDR2 YSYEKL. The trim removed 5 bases at V and 3 bases at J, leaving 5 bases unmatched. For the CDR3, the DNA is TGCGCCAGCAGCGGACAGGGTTCTCACTATGGCTACACCTTC. Protein sequence: CASSGQGSHYGYTF.

The CDR3 loop reads CASTQVNTEAFF. In DNA, the CDR3 is TGTGCCAGCACGCAGGTGAACACTGAAGCTTTCTTT. This chain connects TRBV7-9 to TRBJ1-1; D unclear. CDR1 is SEHNR and CDR2 is FQNEAQ in the germline V gene (reference sequence). The CDR3 totals 12 residues. V was cut by 7 bases and J by 0 bases, with 6 bases left in between.

The CDR3 reads CASGPDRGETQYF. The CDR3 nucleotides read TGTGCCAGCGGGCCGGACAGGGGGGAGACCCAGTACTTC. The chain uses TRBV11-2 and TRBJ2-5; 10 nucleotides line up with TRBD1. This CDR3 region has 13 residues. CDR1 and CDR2 from the germline V gene are SGHAT and FQNNGV. Trimming removed 8 bases from V and 5 bases from J; junction bases left unmatched: 5. Drawing the rest from reference TRBV11-2 and TRBJ2-5, the complete variable domain is EAGVAQSPRYKIIEKRQSVAFWCNPISGHATLYWYQQILGQGPKLLIQFQNNGVVDDSQLPKDRFSAERLKGVDSTLKIQPAKLEDSAVYLCASGPDRGETQYFGPGTRLLVL.